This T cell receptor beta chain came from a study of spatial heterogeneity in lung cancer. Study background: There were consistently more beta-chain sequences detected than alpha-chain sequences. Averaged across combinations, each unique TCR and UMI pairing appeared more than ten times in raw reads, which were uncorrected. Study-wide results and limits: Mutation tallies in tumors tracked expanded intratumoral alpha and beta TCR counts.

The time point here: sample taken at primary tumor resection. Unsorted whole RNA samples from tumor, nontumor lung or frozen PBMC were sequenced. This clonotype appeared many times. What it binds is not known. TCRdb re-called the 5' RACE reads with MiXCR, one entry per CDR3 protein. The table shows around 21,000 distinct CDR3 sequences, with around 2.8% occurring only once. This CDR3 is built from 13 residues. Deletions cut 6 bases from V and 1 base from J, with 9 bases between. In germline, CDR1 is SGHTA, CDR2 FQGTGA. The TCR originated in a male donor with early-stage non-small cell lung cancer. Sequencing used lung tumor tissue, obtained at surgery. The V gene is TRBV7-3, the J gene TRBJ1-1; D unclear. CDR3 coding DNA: TGTGCCAGCAGTCAAGGGCGGAACACTGAAGCTTTCTTT. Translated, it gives CASSQGRNTEAFF.